This T cell receptor (beta chain) came from a study of early T cells in non-severe SARS-CoV-2 infection. Overall study: Alpha and beta chains were unpaired, from unsorted whole-blood bulk RNA. Findings and caveats of the study: VDJdb matching, biased toward anti-spike CD8 responses, missed private and CD4 specificities.

CDR1 and CDR2 (germline): MDHEN, SYDVKM. V was pared by 4 bases and J by 5 bases, with 11 bases between. This CDR3 has 14 residues. Individual cDNA molecules were tagged with unique molecular identifiers. TCRdb reanalysed the 5' RACE reads using MiXCR and keeps one entry per CDR3 protein. The sample comprises about 97,000 distinct CDR3 sequences, roughly 14% of which are singletons, and 5.5% to 7% rests with the top ten. This clonotype has only a few counts. What it recognizes is unknown. The chain has TRBV28 and TRBJ1-4; D is possibly TRBD1 (5 bases). Specimen: whole blood. The TCR sequence derives from an adult who was a healthcare worker with PCR-confirmed SARS-CoV-2 infection or an uninfected control (not recorded which). Here the CDR3 reads CASSSATENEKLFF. In DNA, the CDR3 is TGTGCCAGCAGTTCGGCGACAGAGAATGAAAAACTGTTTTTT. Filled out from reference TRBV28 and TRBJ1-4, the complete variable domain reads DVKVTQSSRYLVKRTGEKVFLECVQDMDHENMFWYRQDPGLGLRLIYFSYDVKMKEKGDIPEGYSVSREKKERFSLILESASTNQTSMYLCASSSATENEKLFFGSGTQLSVL.